These 16 T cell receptor beta chains share one sample of origin, sequenced in a study of T-cell reconstitution after alpha-beta-depleted transplantation in children. Molecular barcoding with unique molecular identifiers was used for the TCRbeta library. TCRdb processed the PCR reads anew with MiXCR; each CDR3 protein has one entry. Found here are about a million distinct CDR3 sequences, about 29% of them singletons; the top ten hold 25% to 35%. The source was PBMCs, mostly from graft donor cells, collected 360 days after TCRalphabeta/CD19-depleted stem cell transplant. Every receptor here comes from a boy younger than two who had a stem cell transplant for SCID, so the T cells may come from the graft donor.

This clonotype was counted between two and nine times. The rearrangement links TRBV12-3 or TRBV12-4 to TRBJ2-5; D might be TRBD1 or TRBD2, each matching 7 bases. The CDR3 spans 15 residues. Trimming pared 1 base from V and 4 bases from J, leaving 13 bases between. CDR3 in DNA: TGTGCCAGCAGTTTAGGCAGGGGGGGAGGAGAGACCCAGTACTTC. It yields the protein CASSLGRGGGETQYF.

The genes are TRBV5-1 and TRBJ2-4; 8 bases fit TRBD1. Per the germline V gene, CDR1 is SGHRS and CDR2 is YFSETQ. Trimming removed 1 base from V and 7 bases from J; junction bases left unmatched: 10. There are 16 residues in the CDR3. The CDR3 bases are TGCGCCAGCAGCTTGTTGCCGGACAGGGCCATGAACATTCAGTACTTC. This gives the protein CASSLLPDRAMNIQYF.

V is TRBV10-3 and J is TRBJ1-3, with 9 bases matching TRBD1. Germline CDR1 is ENHRY and CDR2 is SYGVKD. The CDR3 sequence is 16 residues long. V lost 6 bases and J lost 1; bases outside the gene matches: 7. The CDR3 sequence is CAISSGTGLSGNTIYF. The CDR3 nucleotides read TGTGCCATCAGCTCCGGGACAGGGTTATCTGGAAACACCATATATTTT.

The V call is TRBV24-1, the J call TRBJ2-2, with 10 bases fitting TRBD1. The J segment lost 4 bases and the V segment lost 1 base, leaving 5 bases of the junction unmatched. Germline V gives CDR1 KGHDR, CDR2 SFDVKD. This CDR3 contains 17 residues. The CDR3 DNA is TGTGCCACCAGTGATTTTAAGGGGACAGGGGCCACCGGGGAGCTGTTTTTT. It yields the protein CATSDFKGTGATGELFF.

The rearrangement joins TRBV12-3 or TRBV12-4 to TRBJ1-5, with 9 positions matching TRBD1. The CDR3 runs 17 residues. V lost 5 bases and J lost 3; bases outside the gene matches: 11. The CDR3 sequence: CASSHHPGQGNNQPQHF. The CDR3, as DNA: TGTGCCAGCAGTCATCACCCGGGACAGGGAAACAATCAGCCCCAGCATTTT.

This clonotype was found a few times. The chain is built from TRBV6-2 or TRBV6-3 and TRBJ1-1, with TRBD1 matching over 8 bases. Germline-derived CDR1 and CDR2 are MNHEY and SVGEGT. Unmatched junction bases numbered 5, after V lost 7 bases and J lost 1 base. The CDR3 totals 14 residues. CDR3 protein: CASTSGTGNTEAFF. The CDR3 DNA sequence: TGTGCCAGCACTTCCGGGACAGGGAACACTGAAGCTTTCTTT.

J is TRBJ1-1 and V is TRBV29-1, with D unresolved. The germline CDR1 and CDR2 sequences are SQVTM and ANQGSEA. V was cut by 5 bases and J by 2 bases, with 15 bases left in between. This CDR3 contains 14 residues. CDR3 DNA sequence: TGCAGCGTTTCCCGGGGAGGCCTCAACACTGAAGCTTTCTTT. Protein sequence: CSVSRGGLNTEAFF. Full variable domain (remainder filled in from reference TRBV29-1 and TRBJ1-1): SAVISQKPSRDICQRGTSLTIQCQVDSQVTMMFWYRQQPGQSLTLIATANQGSEATYESGFVIDKFPISRPNLTFSTLTVSNMSPEDSSIYLCSVSRGGLNTEAFFGQGTRLTVV.

This sequence joins TRBV7-2 and TRBJ2-1, with D possibly matching TRBD1 (5 bases). V lost 1 base, J lost 4 bases, and 14 bases lay in between. Germline CDR1 SGHTA, CDR2 FQGNSA. This CDR3 comprises 16 residues. The CDR3 bases are TGTGCCAGCAGCTTAGTTTATGGGGCGCCGTACAATGAGCAGTTCTTC. This translates into CASSLVYGAPYNEQFF. The full variable domain, completed using reference TRBV7-2 and TRBJ2-1, is GAGVSQSPSNKVTEKGKDVELRCDPISGHTALYWYRQSLGQGLEFLIYFQGNSAPDKSGLPSDRFSAERTGGSVSTLTIQRTQQEDSAVYLCASSLVYGAPYNEQFFGPGTRLTVL.

This rearrangement joins TRBV4-3 to TRBJ2-7, with D possibly TRBD2 on 5 matching bases. The germline CDR1 and CDR2 sequences are LGHNA and YSLEER. V shed 0 bases and J shed 3 bases, with 18 bases lying between them. The CDR3 extends over 17 amino acids. The CDR3 loop reads CASSQDWERQGFYEQYF. For the CDR3, the DNA is TGCGCCAGCAGCCAAGATTGGGAGAGACAAGGATTCTACGAGCAGTACTTC.

The chain combines TRBV7-2 with TRBJ2-7, with D hard to call. The CDR3 covers 16 residues. In germline, CDR1 is SGHTA, CDR2 FQGNSA. V lost 1 base and J lost 2, with 15 bases in between. CDR3 DNA sequence: TGTGCCAGCAGCTTAGGGGGTAGGGAAGATCCCTACGAGCAGTACTTC. Protein sequence: CASSLGGREDPYEQYF.

This chain uses TRBV6-2 or TRBV6-3 with TRBJ1-1; possible D gene TRBD1, 5 bases. This CDR3 is built from 14 residues. In germline, CDR1 is MNHEY, CDR2 SVGEGT. Trimming shortened V by 6 bases and J by 1 base, and 12 bases separated the two germline ends. CDR3: CASSRARENTEAFF. Written as DNA, the CDR3 is TGTGCCAGCAGCCGCGCCAGGGAGAACACTGAAGCTTTCTTT.

A few counts support this clonotype. The chain is built from TRBV7-2 and TRBJ2-1, with D possibly being TRBD1 or TRBD2 (5 bases each). Germline-derived CDR1 and CDR2 are SGHTA and FQGNSA. The length of the CDR3 is 17 residues. With 5 bases removed from V and 4 bases from J, the gap between germline ends came to 21 bases. CDR3 protein: CASSPPWSVREYNEQFF. DNA for the CDR3: TGTGCCAGCAGCCCCCCGTGGTCCGTCAGGGAGTACAATGAGCAGTTCTTC.

This clonotype was seen only a few times. The V gene is TRBV12-3 or TRBV12-4, the J gene TRBJ2-1, with D perhaps matching TRBD2 (7 bases). V was cut by 7 bases and J by 2 bases, with 24 bases left in between. This CDR3 is built from 18 residues. The CDR3 loop reads CASTSVGGARITYNEQFF. The CDR3, as DNA: TGTGCCAGCACCTCCGTTGGGGGGGCAAGGATAACCTACAATGAGCAGTTCTTC.

This clonotype was detected many times. The chain employs TRBV9 and TRBJ2-3; D gene ambiguous. The V gene's germline CDR1 is SGDLS and CDR2 YYNGEE. The germline V and J ends were trimmed by 1 base and 0 bases, with 9 bases remaining between them. The CDR3 extends over 15 amino acids. CDR3 coding DNA: TGTGCCAGCAGCGTAAGGGTAGGAAGCACAGATACGCAGTATTTT. It encodes CASSVRVGSTDTQYF. Together with reference TRBV9 and TRBJ2-3, the CDR3 gives the full variable domain: DSGVTQTPKHLITATGQRVTLRCSPRSGDLSVYWYQQSLDQGLQFLIQYYNGEERAKGNILERFSAQQFPDLHSELNLSSLELGDSALYFCASSVRVGSTDTQYFGPGTRLTVL.

This clonotype appeared a few times. This chain joins TRBV5-1 and TRBJ2-1; TRBD2 matches 11 bases. Trimming took 2 bases from V and 2 from J; bases not matched to a gene: 3. CDR3 length: 16 amino acids. Germline values: CDR1 SGHRS, CDR2 YFSETQ. CDR3 nucleotides: TGCGCCAGCAGCTTTCTAGCGGGGGGCGCCTACAATGAGCAGTTCTTC. Translating it yields CASSFLAGGAYNEQFF.

The J gene is TRBJ1-5, the V gene TRBV6-2 or TRBV6-3; D remains unclear. Germline V gives CDR1 MNHEY, CDR2 SVGEGT. Trimming took off 0 bases at V and 5 bases at J, with 8 bases between the two ends. CDR3 length: 14 residues. The CDR3 protein is CASSYSGRDQPQHF. The CDR3 DNA sequence: TGTGCCAGCAGTTACTCAGGGCGGGATCAGCCCCAGCATTTT.